This is a list of T cell receptor beta chains from one sample in a study of shared clonotypes between healthy human individuals. Using immunoSEQ multiplex PCR, the repertoire was profiled, and TCRdb retains in-frame clones only, with some absent. The data contain some 2.1 million clones, 90% to 95% of them singletons. Source material: naive CD4+ T cells sorted from blood. These receptors all come from a young man in good health. CDR3s include the opening cysteine and the closing phenylalanine or tryptophan. D genes are given only for firm matches. Clone size is not always given. Where it is, it says once, few, many or a class for expanded clones.

J gene	clone size	D gene	V gene	CDR3 length	CDR3 protein	CDR3 DNA
TRBJ2-7	once	-	TRBV10-1	13	CASSEAQYYEQYF	TGCGCCAGCAGTGAGGCCCAGTACTACGAGCAGTACTTC
TRBJ1-1	once	TRBD1	TRBV27	14	CASSLRQGVREAFF	TGTGCCAGCAGTCTACGACAGGGGGTCCGTGAAGCTTTCTTT
TRBJ1-4	-	TRBD1	TRBV6-6	15	CASRQGQKQDEKLFF	TGTGCCAGCAGACAGGGACAGAAACAGGATGAAAAACTGTTTTTT
TRBJ2-2	-	-	TRBV27	14	CASSPWGMTGELFF	TGTGCCAGCAGCCCCTGGGGGATGACCGGGGAGCTGTTTTTT
TRBJ1-5	-	TRBD1	TRBV4-3	15	CASSQEGGGNQPQHF	TGCGCCAGCAGCCAAGAAGGGGGCGGCAATCAGCCCCAGCATTTT
TRBJ2-1	-	TRBD1	TRBV27	15	CASGLRTGAYNEQFF	TGTGCCAGCGGCCTGCGGACAGGGGCCTACAATGAGCAGTTCTTC
TRBJ1-5	once	TRBD1	TRBV27	13	CASSGQGNQPQHF	TGTGCCAGCAGTGGACAGGGCAATCAGCCCCAGCATTTT
TRBJ2-2	-	TRBD2	TRBV30	19	CAWPRGLAGGPANTGELFF	TGTGCCTGGCCCAGAGGACTAGCGGGAGGCCCCGCGAACACCGGGGAGCTGTTTTTT
TRBJ1-4	-	-	TRBV10-3	15	CAISEGQTTNEKLFF	TGTGCCATCAGTGAGGGACAAACAACTAATGAAAAACTGTTTTTT
TRBJ2-7	-	TRBD1	TRBV7-2	14	CASSLGQAPYEQYF	TGTGCCAGCAGCTTGGGACAGGCTCCCTACGAGCAGTACTTC
TRBJ1-1	once	-	TRBV7-9	13	CASSPGTNTEAFF	TGTGCCAGCAGCCCCGGGACTAACACTGAAGCTTTCTTT
TRBJ2-7	-	TRBD2	TRBV7-2	13	CASSIKTSGTQYF	TGTGCCAGCAGCATAAAGACTAGCGGGACGCAGTACTTC
TRBJ2-1	-	-	TRBV7-6	16	CASSLASGGTYNEQFF	TGTGCCAGCAGCTTAGCGAGCGGCGGGACATACAATGAGCAGTTCTTC
TRBJ2-7	-	TRBD1	TRBV5-1	12	CASSPGTAEQYF	TGCGCCAGCAGCCCGGGGACAGCTGAGCAGTACTTC
TRBJ2-5	once	-	TRBV7-9	14	CASSSRQQQETQYF	TGTGCCAGCAGCTCTCGACAGCAGCAAGAGACCCAGTACTTC
TRBJ1-5	-	-	TRBV2	13	CASSEAGAWPQHF	TGTGCCAGCAGTGAAGCGGGGGCTTGGCCCCAGCATTTT
TRBJ2-7	-	-	TRBV19	12	CASSMGGNEQYF	TGTGCCAGTAGTATGGGGGGAAACGAGCAGTACTTC
TRBJ2-7	-	-	TRBV27	15	CASSSWDLASYEQYF	TGTGCCAGCAGTTCCTGGGACTTGGCTTCCTACGAGCAGTACTTC
TRBJ2-7	-	TRBD2	TRBV6-5	16	CASSYSTLAGAYEQYF	TGTGCCAGCAGTTACTCGACTCTAGCGGGAGCCTACGAGCAGTACTTC
TRBJ2-3	-	-	TRBV5-6	15	CASSFLAQDTDTQYF	TGTGCCAGCAGCTTCTTGGCCCAGGATACAGATACGCAGTATTTT